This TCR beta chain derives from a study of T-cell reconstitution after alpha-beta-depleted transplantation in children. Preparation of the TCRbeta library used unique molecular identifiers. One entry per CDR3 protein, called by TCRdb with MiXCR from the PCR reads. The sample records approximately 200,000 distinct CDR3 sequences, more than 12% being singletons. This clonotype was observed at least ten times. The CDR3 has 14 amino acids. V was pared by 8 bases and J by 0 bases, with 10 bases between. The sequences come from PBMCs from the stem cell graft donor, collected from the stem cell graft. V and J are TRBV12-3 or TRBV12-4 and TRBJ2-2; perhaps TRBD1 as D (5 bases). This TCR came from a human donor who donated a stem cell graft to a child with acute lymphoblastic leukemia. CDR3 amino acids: CASLTRANTGELFF. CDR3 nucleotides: TGTGCCAGCCTTACCAGGGCGAACACCGGGGAGCTGTTTTTT.